This T cell receptor (beta chain) was obtained from a study of blood T cell repertoires in COVID-19. Study information: Some COVID-19 samples were acute and others convalescent; all came from the United States, Italy and Spain. The cDNA or gDNA used as material had been derived from T cells, B-cell-depleted T cells, or PBMCs.

As handled by the study authors: Amplification from reference gene primers served as the basis for estimated nucleated cell counts. Method: immunoSEQ multiplex PCR; TCRdb's copy keeps in-frame clones and lacks some. The V and J calls and clone size were taken over from that table, and D and trimming were inferred from the DNA. Here the sample spans about 160,000 clones, around 80% being singletons. The CDR3 spans 16 residues. V lost 6 bases, J lost 1 base, and 7 bases stayed unmatched. Germline lookup yields CDR1 MNHEY and CDR2 SMNVEV (reference sequence). This clone was seen ten or more times. Other DNA sequences within the sample encode an identical CDR3.

The sample taken for sequencing was peripheral blood. The chain links TRBV27 to TRBJ2-2, with 8 nucleotides matching TRBD1. This TCR came from a woman over 75 with active or convalescent COVID-19. The chain's CDR3 is CASRREGQGNTGELFF. CDR3 DNA: TGTGCCAGCAGAAGGGAAGGACAGGGGAACACCGGGGAGCTGTTTTTT.